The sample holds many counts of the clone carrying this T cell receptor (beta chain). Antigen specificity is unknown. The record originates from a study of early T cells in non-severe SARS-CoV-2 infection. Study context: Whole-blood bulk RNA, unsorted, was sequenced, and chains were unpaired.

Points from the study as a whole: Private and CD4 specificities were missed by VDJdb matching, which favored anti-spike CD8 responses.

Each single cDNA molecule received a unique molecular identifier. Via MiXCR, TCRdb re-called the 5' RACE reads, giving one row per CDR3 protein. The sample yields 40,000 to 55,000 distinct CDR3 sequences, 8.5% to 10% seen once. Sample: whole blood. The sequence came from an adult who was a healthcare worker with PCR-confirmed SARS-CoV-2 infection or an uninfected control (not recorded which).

The CDR3 bases are TGTGCCAGCAGTTTAGGACTAGCGGCCAACAATGAGCAGTTCTTC. Encoded protein: CASSLGLAANNEQFF. The chain links TRBV28 to TRBJ2-1; 10 bases line up with TRBD2. CDR3 length: 15 amino acids. The ends lost 2 bases at V and 5 bases at J; junction bases unmatched: 3. Germline CDR1 MDHEN, CDR2 SYDVKM.